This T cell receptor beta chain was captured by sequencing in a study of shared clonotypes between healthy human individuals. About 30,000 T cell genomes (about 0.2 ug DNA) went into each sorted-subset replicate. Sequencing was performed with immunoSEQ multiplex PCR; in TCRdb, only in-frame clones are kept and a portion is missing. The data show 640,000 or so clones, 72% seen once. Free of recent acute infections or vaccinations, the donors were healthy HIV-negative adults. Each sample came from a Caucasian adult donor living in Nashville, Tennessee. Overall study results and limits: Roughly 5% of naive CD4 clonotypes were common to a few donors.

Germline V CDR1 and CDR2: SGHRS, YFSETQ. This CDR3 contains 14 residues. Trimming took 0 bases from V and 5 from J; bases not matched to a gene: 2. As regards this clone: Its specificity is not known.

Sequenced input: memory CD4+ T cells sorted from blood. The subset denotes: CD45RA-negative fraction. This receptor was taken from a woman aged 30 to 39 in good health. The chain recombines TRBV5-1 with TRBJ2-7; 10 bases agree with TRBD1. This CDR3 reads CASSLATGGDEQYF. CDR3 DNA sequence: TGCGCCAGCAGCTTGGCGACAGGGGGCGACGAGCAGTACTTC. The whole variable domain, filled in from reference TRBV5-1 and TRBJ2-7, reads KAGVTQTPRYLIKTRGQQVTLSCSPISGHRSVSWYQQTPGQGLQFLFEYFSETQRNKGNFPGRFSGRQFSNSRSEMNVSTLELGDSALYLCASSLATGGDEQYFGPGTRLTVT.